The 4 T cell receptor beta chains below all came from one sample that was sequenced in a study of blood T cell repertoires in COVID-19. Sequenced by immunoSEQ multiplex PCR; TCRdb stores in-frame clones only, minus some. The profile shows approximately 89,000 clones, over 65% of them singletons. The specimen sequenced was peripheral blood. The receptors stem from a woman aged 65 to 85 with acute or convalescent COVID-19.

The chain is built from TRBV6-5 and TRBJ2-1, with D perhaps TRBD1 (7 bases). Per germline, CDR1 MNHEY and CDR2 SVGAGI. V was cut by 10 bases and J by 1 base, with 11 bases left in between. CDR3 length equals 13 residues. The CDR3: CATRGASYNEQFF. The CDR3 region has the DNA TGTGCCACCAGGGGGGCTTCCTACAATGAGCAGTTCTTC.

The chain uses TRBV27 and TRBJ2-1; 8 bases are a match to TRBD1. This CDR3 is 12 amino acids long. Germline V gene data show CDR1 as MNHEY and CDR2 as SMNVEV (reference sequence). V lost 5 bases, J lost 10 bases, and 4 bases stayed unmatched. The DNA of the CDR3 is TGTGCCAGCAGTGTCAGGGGGCGGGAGCAGTTCTTC. Protein: CASSVRGREQFF.

The rearrangement uses TRBV29-1 and TRBJ2-5, with a possible D match to TRBD1 (5 bases). CDR1 is SQVTM and CDR2 is ANQGSEA in the germline V gene. V shed 7 bases and J shed 5 bases, with 14 bases lying between them. The CDR3 loop spans 12 amino acids. The CDR3 DNA is TGCAGCGCTGACAGTGCCGTGGAGACCCAGTACTTC. Translating it yields CSADSAVETQYF.

The rearrangement links TRBV28 to TRBJ1-3; TRBD1 matches at 8 bases. The V gene end was trimmed by 4 bases and the J gene end by 2 bases; junction bases not matched to a gene: 7. There are 16 residues in the CDR3. Per the germline V gene, CDR1 is MDHEN and CDR2 is SYDVKM. The CDR3 sequence is CASSSSQGAPGNTIYF. The CDR3 DNA reads as TGTGCCAGCAGTTCGTCCCAGGGGGCGCCTGGAAACACCATATATTTT.